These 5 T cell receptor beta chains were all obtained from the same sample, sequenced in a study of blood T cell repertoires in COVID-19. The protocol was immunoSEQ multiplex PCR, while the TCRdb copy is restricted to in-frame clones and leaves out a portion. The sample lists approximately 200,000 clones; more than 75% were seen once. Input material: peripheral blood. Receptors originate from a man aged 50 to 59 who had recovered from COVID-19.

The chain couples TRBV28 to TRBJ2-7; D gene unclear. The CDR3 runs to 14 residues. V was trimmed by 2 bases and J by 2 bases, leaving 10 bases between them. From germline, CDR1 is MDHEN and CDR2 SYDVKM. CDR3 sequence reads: CASSLIGQTYEQYF. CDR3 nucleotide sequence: TGTGCCAGCAGTTTAATTGGGCAGACCTACGAGCAGTACTTC.

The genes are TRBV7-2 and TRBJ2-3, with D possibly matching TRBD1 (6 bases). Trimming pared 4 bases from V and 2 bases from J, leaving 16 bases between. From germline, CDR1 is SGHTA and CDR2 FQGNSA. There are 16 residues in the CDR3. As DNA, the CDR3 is TGTGCCAGCAGCTCCGGTACAGGGATTTTCACAGATACGCAGTATTTT. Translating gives CASSSGTGIFTDTQYF.

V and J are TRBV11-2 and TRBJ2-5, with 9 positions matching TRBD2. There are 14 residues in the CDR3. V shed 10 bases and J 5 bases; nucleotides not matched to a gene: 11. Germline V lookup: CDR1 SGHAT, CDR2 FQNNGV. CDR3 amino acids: CATRLAVARETQYF. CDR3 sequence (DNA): TGTGCCACGAGACTAGCGGTCGCCCGGGAGACCCAGTACTTC.

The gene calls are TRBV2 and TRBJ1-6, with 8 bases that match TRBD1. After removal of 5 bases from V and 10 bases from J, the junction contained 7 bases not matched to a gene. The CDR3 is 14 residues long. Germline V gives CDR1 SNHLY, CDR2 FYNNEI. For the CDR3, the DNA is TGTGCCAGCAGTCAGGACAGGGCTCGGTCACCCCTCCACTTT. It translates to CASSQDRARSPLHF.

DNA for the CDR3: TGCGCCAGCAGCTCCGTTAGCGGGAGATCTGAGACCCAGTACTTC. Translated, it gives CASSSVSGRSETQYF. This sequence joins TRBV5-1 and TRBJ2-5, with 9 bases identical to TRBD2. Trimming cost V 3 bases and J 5 bases; bases outside gene matches: 8. This CDR3 comprises 15 residues. CDR1 SGHRS and CDR2 YFSETQ come from the germline V gene.